This entry is about one TCR beta chain. In the original processing: It was from reference gene primer amplification that nucleated cell counts were estimated. Here immunoSEQ multiplex PCR was the method, and the copy in TCRdb shows in-frame clones only, minus some. The V and J calls and clone size were taken over from that table, and D and trimming were inferred from the DNA. The data hold about 190,000 clones, with about nine tenths observed a single time. These data belong to a study of blood T cell repertoires in COVID-19. The V end was cut by 0 bases, the J end by 13 bases, with 14 bases between. Germline V gene sequence: CDR1 LGHDT, CDR2 YNNKEL (reference sequence). There are 13 residues in the CDR3.

This chain links TRBV3-1 (or the pseudogene TRBV3-2) with TRBJ2-3; possible D gene TRBD1, 7 bases. This TCR was sampled from a man in his forties with acute or convalescent COVID-19. Sequencing was carried out using peripheral blood. The CDR3 loop reads CASSQDFRGAEYF. Written as DNA, the CDR3 is TGTGCCAGCAGCCAAGATTTCAGGGGGGCTGAGTATTTT.